This T cell receptor beta chain was recorded in a study of blood T cell repertoires in COVID-19 (dated by TCRdb to the early 2020s). Study-wide context: Samples covering the acute and convalescent phases of COVID-19 were provided by collaborators in the United States, Italy and Spain. The material from the prospective study consisted of cDNA or gDNA derived from T cells, B-cell-depleted T cells, or PBMCs. The dataset comprised deeply sampled blood TCRbeta repertoires from subjects exposed to, actively infected with, or recovered from COVID-19. The repertoires were made available in a free public database intended to serve as a resource for research on the immune response to SARS-CoV-2. The samples were drawn from the first 160 participants of the ongoing ImmuneRACE study and from over a thousand subjects provided by 6 global collaborators. A de-identified subject ID, COVID-19 status, age in years and sex were almost always included in the sample metadata. Where HLA class I and class II types were available, the types were taken from metadata supplied by the sample provider, not from assay-based typing. What the authors observed across the whole study: The amount of clinical and demographic metadata varied by source and participant and was provided uncurated.

TCRbeta CDR3 regions were amplified from genomic DNA by means of the immunoSEQ Assay, a bias-controlled multiplex PCR. Per the source publication's procedure: Within the assay, amplification of reference gene primers was used to estimate how many nucleated cells each sample contained. To quantify the absolute abundance of each unique TCRbeta CDR3 rearrangement, sequence reads were collapsed and filtered. Productive Simpson clonality was computed per sample as the square root of Simpson's diversity index over productive rearrangements. Here the immuneACCESS table is served through TCRdb, limited to in-frame sequences with V and J called. Missing clones are a known gap in these copies; in checked studies unresolved V genes cover under half, and the rest lacks a known reason. V, J and clone size are those of that table, while D and trimming were read from the DNA. The sample table holds 650,000 to 800,000 clones, of which more than 80% were seen once. 0.2% to 0.3% of the sample is taken by the ten largest.

The collaborating institutions used their own protocols to collect whole blood in K2EDTA tubes. For TCRbeta analysis, collaborators shipped samples in one of three forms: frozen whole blood, isolated PBMCs, or DNA extracted from either of those sample types. V drops 3 bases and J drops 2 bases, leaving 4 bases in between. The CDR3 has 12 amino acids, counting the end cysteine and phenylalanine. The retained sequence is limited to the CDR3, 36 bases, with the frame set at the first base. Only one count was recorded for this clone. The antigen it binds to is not known. Nothing much larger sits one base from this clone, and base qualities are not available.

The chain employs TRBV12-3 or TRBV12-4 and TRBJ1-2; the D gene cannot be resolved reliably. The TCR originated in a woman in her late teens or twenties with acute or convalescent COVID-19. Sequences were obtained from peripheral blood. For the CDR3, the sequence is CASSFQNYGYTF. The nucleotides read TGTGCCAGCAGTTTTCAGAACTATGGCTACACCTTC.